These T cell receptor beta chains were read from a single sample in a study of lymphopenia after photon versus proton radiotherapy. Sequencing was performed with immunoSEQ multiplex PCR; in TCRdb, only in-frame clones are kept and a portion is missing. The data contain 25,000 to 30,000 clones, around 81% of them singletons. Sequencing was performed on peripheral blood, taken from a patient treated with photon-based radiotherapy. These TCRs come from a man aged 50 to 60 with gastric cancer. The CDR3 runs from the conserved cysteine through the conserved F or W. D genes are given only for firm matches. Some rows have no size entry. The others give once, few or many, or a class for an expanded clone.

TRBV6-1	.	TRBJ2-5	.	CASTAGETQYF	TGTGCCAGTACAGCAGGCGAGACCCAGTACTTC
TRBV2	many	TRBJ1-1	.	CASRPGRLNTEAFF	TGTGCCAGCAGACCAGGGAGATTGAACACTGAAGCTTTCTTT
TRBV5-1	once	TRBJ2-7	TRBD1	CASSLTGGGQYF	TGCGCCAGCAGCTTGACAGGGGGCGGGCAGTACTTC
TRBV19	.	TRBJ2-3	TRBD1	CASSLGQGSTDTQYF	TGTGCCAGTAGTTTGGGACAGGGGAGCACAGATACGCAGTATTTT
TRBV5-6	.	TRBJ1-1	.	CASSLGQATLNTEAFF	TGTGCCAGCAGCTTGGGACAGGCTACTTTGAACACTGAAGCTTTCTTT
TRBV7-8	.	TRBJ2-1	.	CASSPWAYNEQFF	TGTGCCAGCAGCCCCTGGGCCTACAATGAGCAGTTCTTC
TRBV7-2	.	TRBJ1-6	TRBD1	CASSLTGYNSPLHF	TGTGCCAGCAGTTTGACAGGGTATAATTCACCCCTCCACTTT
TRBV5-1	.	TRBJ2-7	TRBD1	CASRWGSGTGDYEQYF	TGCGCCAGCAGGTGGGGATCCGGGACAGGGGACTACGAGCAGTACTTC
TRBV11-2	.	TRBJ2-2	.	CASSLGTAGTGELFF	TGTGCCAGCAGCTTAGGAACCGCGGGCACCGGGGAGCTGTTTTTT
TRBV5-1	few	TRBJ1-6	.	CASSLVGGNSPLHF	TGCGCCAGCAGCTTGGTTGGTGGGAATTCACCCCTCCACTTT
TRBV28	few	TRBJ1-6	.	CASNEIGTRDSPLHF	TGTGCCAGCAATGAAATCGGGACAAGAGATTCACCCCTCCACTTT
TRBV7-2	.	TRBJ1-2	.	CASSPRSYGYTF	TGTGCCAGCAGCCCCCGGTCCTACGGCTACACCTTC
TRBV5-1	.	TRBJ1-2	.	CASSLGDSLKVYGYTF	TGCGCCAGCAGCTTGGGCGACAGTTTGAAAGTCTATGGCTACACCTTC
TRBV10-3	.	TRBJ1-2	.	CAISESGRESNGYTF	TGTGCCATCAGTGAGTCGGGCAGGGAATCTAATGGCTACACCTTC
TRBV7-3	.	TRBJ2-3	.	CASSSPGATDTQYF	TGTGCCAGCAGCTCCCCGGGGGCTACAGATACGCAGTATTTT
TRBV5-1	.	TRBJ1-1	.	CASSSVQGEAFF	TGCGCCAGCAGCTCAGTACAGGGTGAAGCTTTCTTT
TRBV5-6	.	TRBJ2-3	.	CASSLYGSSTDTQYF	TGTGCCAGCAGCTTGTATGGCAGCTCCACAGATACGCAGTATTTT
TRBV9	once	TRBJ1-3	TRBD1	CASSVRPGTGDGRGNTIYF	TGTGCCAGCAGCGTGAGGCCCGGGACAGGGGACGGACGGGGAAACACCATATATTTT
TRBV27	.	TRBJ1-3	.	CASSFMGYGNTIYF	TGTGCCAGCAGTTTCATGGGATACGGAAACACCATATATTTT
TRBV27	.	TRBJ2-2	.	CASGAVGGPPGELFF	TGTGCCAGCGGGGCGGTTGGGGGACCGCCCGGGGAGCTGTTTTTT